Listed below are T cell receptor beta chains from one sample, sequenced in a study of T cell changes during pregnancy in multiple sclerosis. Profiled with immunoSEQ multiplex PCR; TCRdb holds only in-frame clones, not every one. The table includes around 80,000 clones, roughly 94% detected once. The sequencing used peripheral blood, collected in the second trimester of pregnancy. These receptor sequences come from a female donor in good health, enrolled as a control in a pregnancy study. Each CDR3 is given with its conserved first and last residue. The order of the fields is V gene, clone size, J gene, D gene, CDR3 protein, CDR3 DNA. The D gene is left open where the match is weak. The size field is filled for only some rows; it gives once, few, many or a size class.

TRBV7-2	NA	TRBJ2-1	NA	CASSSYINEQFF	TGTGCCAGCAGCTCGTATATCAATGAGCAGTTCTTC
TRBV30	NA	TRBJ2-5	TRBD2	CAWSPLAGGETQYF	TGTGCCTGGAGTCCATTAGCGGGAGGGGAGACCCAGTACTTC
TRBV19	NA	TRBJ2-5	TRBD1	CASSIGTGRQETQYF	TGTGCCAGTAGTATCGGGACAGGAAGGCAAGAGACCCAGTACTTC
TRBV2	NA	TRBJ1-5	NA	CASSVRQGNQPQHF	TGTGCCAGCAGTGTGAGGCAGGGGAATCAGCCCCAGCATTTT
TRBV28	NA	TRBJ1-2	NA	CAISAGALNYGYTF	TGTGCCATAAGCGCGGGGGCCCTTAACTATGGCTACACCTTC
TRBV5-1	NA	TRBJ2-3	TRBD2	CASSLVGSGRARDTQYF	TGCGCCAGCAGCTTGGTGGGTAGCGGGAGGGCCAGAGATACGCAGTATTTT
TRBV7-9	few	TRBJ1-1	TRBD1	CASSRSGGTEAFF	TGTGCCAGCAGCCGATCAGGGGGCACTGAAGCTTTCTTT
TRBV7-2	NA	TRBJ1-3	NA	CASSLYLATGNTIYF	TGTGCCAGCAGCTTATACCTGGCCACCGGAAACACCATATATTTT
TRBV6-5	NA	TRBJ1-6	TRBD1	CASSYPGTGSPLHF	TGTGCCAGCAGTTACCCAGGGACAGGCTCACCCCTCCACTTT
TRBV6-5	NA	TRBJ2-1	NA	CASSYAGIYNEQFF	TGTGCCAGCAGTTATGCGGGAATCTACAATGAGCAGTTCTTC
TRBV28	once	TRBJ1-2	NA	CASSEGPSGGYTF	TGTGCCAGCAGTGAAGGTCCCTCGGGAGGCTACACCTTC
TRBV5-1	NA	TRBJ2-1	NA	CASRDRGAYNEQFF	TGCGCCAGCAGAGACCGCGGGGCCTACAATGAGCAGTTCTTC